These 3 T cell receptor beta chains share one sample of origin, sequenced in a study of T cell changes during pregnancy in multiple sclerosis. TCRdb keeps only in-frame clones here, not all; method: immunoSEQ multiplex PCR. This table has approximately 50,000 clones, roughly 94% appearing once. This material consisted of CD4+ T cells from peripheral blood mononuclear cells, taken in the third trimester of pregnancy. The receptors were gathered from a female donor with multiple sclerosis, enrolled in a pregnancy study.

The chain combines TRBV19 with TRBJ1-5; 11 bases line up with TRBD1. This CDR3 comprises 16 residues. The ends lost 6 bases at V and 6 bases at J; junction bases unmatched: 10. CDR1 and CDR2 from the germline V gene are LNHDA and SQIVND (reference sequence). CDR3 sequence (DNA): TGTGCCAGTAGATCCCCGGGACAGGGGGAACGTCAGCCCCAGCATTTT. Translation gives CASRSPGQGERQPQHF. The whole variable domain, filled in from reference TRBV19 and TRBJ1-5, reads DGGITQSPKYLFRKEGQNVTLSCEQNLNHDAMYWYRQDPGQGLRLIYYSQIVNDFQKGDIAEGYSVSREKKESFPLTVTSAQKNPTAFYLCASRSPGQGERQPQHFGDGTRLSIL.

V usage is TRBV29-1 and J usage is TRBJ1-2; 7 bases fit TRBD1. V was clipped by 5 bases and J by 0 bases; unmatched bases: 3. There are 13 residues in the CDR3. Germline V gene data show CDR1 as SQVTM and CDR2 as ANQGSEA. The CDR3 reads CSVRDRTNYGYTF. DNA for the CDR3: TGCAGCGTTCGGGACAGAACTAACTATGGCTACACCTTC.

A single count supports this clone. V is TRBV18 and J is TRBJ1-1; D call uncertain. The CDR3 consists of 14 residues. Trimming pared 6 bases from V and 5 bases from J, leaving 16 bases between. CDR1 is KGHSH and CDR2 is LQKENI in the germline V gene. The CDR3 region has the DNA TGTGCCAGCTCCCCGCAACGGGGTTTAACTGAAGCTTTCTTT. This gives the protein CASSPQRGLTEAFF.